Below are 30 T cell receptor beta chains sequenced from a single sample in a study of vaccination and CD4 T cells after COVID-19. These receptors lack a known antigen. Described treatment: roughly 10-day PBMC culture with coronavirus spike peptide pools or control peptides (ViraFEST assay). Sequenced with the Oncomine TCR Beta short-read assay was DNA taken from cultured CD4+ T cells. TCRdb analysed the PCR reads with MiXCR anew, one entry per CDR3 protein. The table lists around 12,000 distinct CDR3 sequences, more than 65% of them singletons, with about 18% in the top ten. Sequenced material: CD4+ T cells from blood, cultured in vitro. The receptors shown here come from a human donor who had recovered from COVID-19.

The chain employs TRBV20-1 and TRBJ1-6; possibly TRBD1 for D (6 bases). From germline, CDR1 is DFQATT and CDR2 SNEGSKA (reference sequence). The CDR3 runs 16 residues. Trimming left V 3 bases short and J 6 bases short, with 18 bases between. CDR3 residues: CSAREIGGPLNSPLHF. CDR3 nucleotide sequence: TGCAGTGCTAGGGAGATCGGGGGGCCCCTTAATTCACCCCTCCACTTT.

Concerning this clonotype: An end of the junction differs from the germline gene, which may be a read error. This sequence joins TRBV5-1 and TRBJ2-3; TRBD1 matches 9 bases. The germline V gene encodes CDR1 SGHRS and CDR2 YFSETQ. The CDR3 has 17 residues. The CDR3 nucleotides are TGCACCAGCAGCTTGGCCCGACACAGGGGGCAATCAGATACGCAGTATTTT. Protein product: CTSSLARHRGQSDTQYF.

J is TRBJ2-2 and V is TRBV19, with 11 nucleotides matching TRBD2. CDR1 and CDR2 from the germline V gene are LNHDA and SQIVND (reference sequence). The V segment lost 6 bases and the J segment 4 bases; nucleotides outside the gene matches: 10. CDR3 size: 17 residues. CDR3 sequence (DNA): TGTGCCAGTAGCACTCGGGGACTAGCGGTTATCACCGGGGAGCTGTTTTTT. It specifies CASSTRGLAVITGELFF.

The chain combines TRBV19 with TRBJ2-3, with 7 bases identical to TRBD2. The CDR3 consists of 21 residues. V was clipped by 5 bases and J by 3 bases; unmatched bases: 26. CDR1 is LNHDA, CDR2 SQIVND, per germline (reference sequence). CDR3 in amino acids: CASSASYVTAAGTMPTDTQYF. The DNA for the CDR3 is TGTGCCAGTAGTGCGTCATACGTAACAGCAGCCGGGACTATGCCAACAGATACGCAGTATTTT.

The CDR3 reads CASSQRGYNEQFF. For the CDR3, the DNA is TGTGCCAGCAGTCAGCGGGGTTACAATGAGCAGTTCTTC. The V and J genes are TRBV6-1 and TRBJ2-1; 7 nucleotides align to TRBD2. This CDR3 is built from 13 residues. After removal of 5 bases from V and 4 bases from J, the junction contained 2 bases not matched to a gene. Looked up from germline, CDR1 is MNHNS and CDR2 is SASEGT.

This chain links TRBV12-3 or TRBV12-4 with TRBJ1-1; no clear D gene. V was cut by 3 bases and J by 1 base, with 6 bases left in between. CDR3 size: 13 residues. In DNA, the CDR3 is TGTGCCAGCAGTTTTTTGGCGAACACTGAAGCTTTCTTT. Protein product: CASSFLANTEAFF.

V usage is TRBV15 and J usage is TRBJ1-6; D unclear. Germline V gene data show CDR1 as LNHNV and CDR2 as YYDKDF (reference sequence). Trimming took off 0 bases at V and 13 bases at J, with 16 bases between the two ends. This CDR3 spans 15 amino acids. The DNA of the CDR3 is TGTGCCACCAGCAGAGAGAAGGCAGCCTACGACCCCCTCCACTTT. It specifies CATSREKAAYDPLHF.

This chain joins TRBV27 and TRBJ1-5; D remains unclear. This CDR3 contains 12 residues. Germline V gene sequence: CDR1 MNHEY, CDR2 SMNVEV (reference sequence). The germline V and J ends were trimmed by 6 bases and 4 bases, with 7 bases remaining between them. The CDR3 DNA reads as TGTGCCAGCAGCCGTAGTAATCAGCCCCAGCATTTT. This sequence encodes CASSRSNQPQHF.

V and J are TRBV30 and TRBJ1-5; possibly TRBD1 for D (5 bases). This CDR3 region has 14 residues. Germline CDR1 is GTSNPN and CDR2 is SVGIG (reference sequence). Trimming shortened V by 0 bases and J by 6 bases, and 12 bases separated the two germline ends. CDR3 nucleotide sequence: TGTGCCTGGAGTGTCGGGGGGAGAGTTCAGCCCCAGCATTTT. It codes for CAWSVGGRVQPQHF.

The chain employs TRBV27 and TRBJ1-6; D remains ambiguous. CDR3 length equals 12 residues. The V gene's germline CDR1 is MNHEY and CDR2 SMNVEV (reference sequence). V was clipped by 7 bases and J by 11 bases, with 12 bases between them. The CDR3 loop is CASTSRLAPLHF. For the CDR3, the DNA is TGTGCCAGCACCTCCCGCCTTGCACCCCTCCACTTT.

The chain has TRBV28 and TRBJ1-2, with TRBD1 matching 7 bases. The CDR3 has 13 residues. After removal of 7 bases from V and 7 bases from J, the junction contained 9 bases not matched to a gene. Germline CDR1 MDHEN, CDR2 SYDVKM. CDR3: CASIRQGEFGYTF. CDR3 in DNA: TGTGCCAGCATCCGACAGGGAGAATTTGGCTACACCTTC.

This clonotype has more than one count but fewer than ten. CDR3 in DNA: TGTGCCAGCAGCCCCTTCCCCCGACAGGGACTAGTCACTGAAGCTTTCTTT. Its translation: CASSPFPRQGLVTEAFF. The V call is TRBV7-2, the J call TRBJ1-1, with TRBD1 matching over 7 bases. The CDR3 is 17 amino acids. After removal of 5 bases from V and 4 bases from J, the junction contained 16 bases not matched to a gene. Germline CDR1 and CDR2: SGHTA and FQGNSA.

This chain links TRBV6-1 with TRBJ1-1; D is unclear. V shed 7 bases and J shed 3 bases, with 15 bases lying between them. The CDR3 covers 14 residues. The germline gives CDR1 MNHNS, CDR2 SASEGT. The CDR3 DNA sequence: TGTGCCAGCAACCGGGCGCAGAGATACACTGAAGCTTTCTTT. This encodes CASNRAQRYTEAFF.

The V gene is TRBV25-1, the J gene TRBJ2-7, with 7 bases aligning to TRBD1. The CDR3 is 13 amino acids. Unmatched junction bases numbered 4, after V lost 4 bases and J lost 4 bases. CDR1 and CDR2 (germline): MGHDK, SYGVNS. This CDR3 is CASSGDREYEQYF. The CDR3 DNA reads TGTGCCAGCAGTGGGGACAGAGAGTACGAGCAGTACTTC.

This CDR3 is CASSLAPDESGGYTF. CDR3 coding DNA: TGTGCCAGCAGCTTAGCCCCGGACGAATCAGGTGGCTACACCTTC. The chain couples TRBV7-2 to TRBJ1-2; D uncertain. V lost 0 bases, J lost 7 bases, and 15 bases lay in between. The germline V gene encodes CDR1 SGHTA and CDR2 FQGNSA. The CDR3 has 15 residues.

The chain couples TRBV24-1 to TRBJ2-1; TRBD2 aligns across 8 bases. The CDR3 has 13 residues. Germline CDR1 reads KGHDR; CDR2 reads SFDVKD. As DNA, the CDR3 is TGTGCGGTGGGGACTAGTAACTATTATGAGCAGTTCTTC. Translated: CAVGTSNYYEQFF.

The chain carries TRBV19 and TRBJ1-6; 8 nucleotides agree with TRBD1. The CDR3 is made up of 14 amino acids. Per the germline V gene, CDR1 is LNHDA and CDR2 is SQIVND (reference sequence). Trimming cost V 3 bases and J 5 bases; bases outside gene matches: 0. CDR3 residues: CASSMDRDNSPLHF. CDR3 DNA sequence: TGTGCCAGTAGTATGGACAGGGATAATTCACCCCTCCACTTT.

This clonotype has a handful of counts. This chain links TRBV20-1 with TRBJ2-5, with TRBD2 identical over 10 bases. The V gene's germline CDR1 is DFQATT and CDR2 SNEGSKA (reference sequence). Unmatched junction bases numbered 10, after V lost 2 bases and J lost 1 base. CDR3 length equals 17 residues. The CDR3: CSARPLPSGSTQETQYF. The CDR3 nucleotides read TGCAGTGCTAGACCCCTCCCTAGCGGGAGCACCCAAGAGACCCAGTACTTC.

CDR3 amino acids: CASSVGTSGRTGYEQYF. The CDR3 DNA is TGCGCCAGCAGCGTCGGGACTAGCGGGAGAACCGGGTACGAGCAGTACTTC. The chain is built from TRBV5-1 and TRBJ2-7, with TRBD2 matching 14 bases. The germline gives CDR1 SGHRS, CDR2 YFSETQ. Trimming cost V 4 bases and J 4 bases; bases outside gene matches: 10. The CDR3 length is 17 residues.

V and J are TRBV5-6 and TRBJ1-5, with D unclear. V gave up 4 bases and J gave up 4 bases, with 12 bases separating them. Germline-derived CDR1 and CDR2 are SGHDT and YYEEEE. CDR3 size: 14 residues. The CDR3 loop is CASSRLVGNQPQHF. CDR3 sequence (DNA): TGTGCCAGCAGCCGCCTAGTTGGGAATCAGCCCCAGCATTTT.

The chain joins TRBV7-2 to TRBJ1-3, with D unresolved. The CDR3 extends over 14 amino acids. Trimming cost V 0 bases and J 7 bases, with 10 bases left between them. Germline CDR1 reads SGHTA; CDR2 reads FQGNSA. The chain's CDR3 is CASSLALRRNTIYF. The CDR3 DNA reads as TGTGCCAGCAGCTTAGCGCTCAGGCGGAACACCATATATTTT.

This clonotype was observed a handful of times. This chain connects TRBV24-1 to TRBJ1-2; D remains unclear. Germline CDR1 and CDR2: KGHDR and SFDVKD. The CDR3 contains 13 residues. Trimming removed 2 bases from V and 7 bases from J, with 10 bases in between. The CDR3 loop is CATSDWRSGGYTF. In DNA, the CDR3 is TGTGCCACCAGTGATTGGAGGTCCGGTGGCTACACCTTC.

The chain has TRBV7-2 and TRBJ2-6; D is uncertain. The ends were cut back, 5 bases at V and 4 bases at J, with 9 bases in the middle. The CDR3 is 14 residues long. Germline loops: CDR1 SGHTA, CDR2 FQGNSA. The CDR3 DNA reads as TGTGCCAGCAGCCAATGGTACGGGGCCAACGTCCTGACTTTC. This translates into CASSQWYGANVLTF.

The CDR3 sequence is CASSYTTTGNYGYTF. The CDR3 nucleotides are TGTGCCAGCAGTTATACTACGACAGGGAACTATGGCTACACCTTC. This rearrangement joins TRBV6-5 to TRBJ1-2, with 7 bases fitting TRBD1. J lost 2 bases, V lost 3 bases, and 6 bases had no gene match. Germline V CDR1 and CDR2: MNHEY, SVGAGI. This CDR3 spans 15 amino acids.

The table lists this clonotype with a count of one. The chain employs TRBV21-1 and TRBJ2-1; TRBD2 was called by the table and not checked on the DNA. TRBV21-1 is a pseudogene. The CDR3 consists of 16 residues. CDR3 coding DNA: TGTGCCAGCAGCAAAGACGGCGGGAGGTTATACAATGAGCAGTTCTTC. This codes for CASSKDGGRLYNEQFF.

The CDR3: CASSLTGAGGGTDTQYF. CDR3 in DNA: TGTGCCAGCAGCTTAACGGGTGCGGGAGGGGGGACAGATACGCAGTATTTT. The chain couples TRBV7-3 to TRBJ2-3; 9 nucleotides line up with TRBD2. V lost 0 bases, J lost 3 bases, and 7 bases stayed unmatched. This CDR3 is 17 amino acids long. CDR1 and CDR2 from the germline V gene are SGHTA and FQGTGA.

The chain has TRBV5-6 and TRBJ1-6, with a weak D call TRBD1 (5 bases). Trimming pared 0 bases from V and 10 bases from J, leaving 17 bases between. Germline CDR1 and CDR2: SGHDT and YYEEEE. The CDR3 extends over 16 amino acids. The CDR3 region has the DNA TGTGCCAGCAGCTTGGTGGGGGGTTATGAGACCTCACCCCTCCACTTT. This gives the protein CASSLVGGYETSPLHF.

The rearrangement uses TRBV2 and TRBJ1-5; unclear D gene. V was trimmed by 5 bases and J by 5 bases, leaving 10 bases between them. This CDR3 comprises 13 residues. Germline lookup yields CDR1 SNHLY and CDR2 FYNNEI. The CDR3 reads CASSPRRDQPQHF. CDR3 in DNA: TGTGCCAGCAGTCCCAGACGGGATCAGCCCCAGCATTTT.

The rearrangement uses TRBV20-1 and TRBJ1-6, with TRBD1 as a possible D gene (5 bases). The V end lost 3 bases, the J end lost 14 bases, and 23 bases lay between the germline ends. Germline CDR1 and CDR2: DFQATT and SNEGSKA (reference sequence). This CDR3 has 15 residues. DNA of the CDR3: TGCAGTGCTAGTCGAGGAAGGGGTCTTAATTCGGCCCTCCACTTT. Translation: CSASRGRGLNSALHF.

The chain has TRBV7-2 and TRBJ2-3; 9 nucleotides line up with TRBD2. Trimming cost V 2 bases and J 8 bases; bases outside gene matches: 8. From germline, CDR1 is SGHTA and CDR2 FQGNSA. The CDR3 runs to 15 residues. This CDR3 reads CASSLSSSGTVTQYF. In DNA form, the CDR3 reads TGTGCCAGCAGCTTATCCTCTAGCGGGACCGTTACGCAGTATTTT.